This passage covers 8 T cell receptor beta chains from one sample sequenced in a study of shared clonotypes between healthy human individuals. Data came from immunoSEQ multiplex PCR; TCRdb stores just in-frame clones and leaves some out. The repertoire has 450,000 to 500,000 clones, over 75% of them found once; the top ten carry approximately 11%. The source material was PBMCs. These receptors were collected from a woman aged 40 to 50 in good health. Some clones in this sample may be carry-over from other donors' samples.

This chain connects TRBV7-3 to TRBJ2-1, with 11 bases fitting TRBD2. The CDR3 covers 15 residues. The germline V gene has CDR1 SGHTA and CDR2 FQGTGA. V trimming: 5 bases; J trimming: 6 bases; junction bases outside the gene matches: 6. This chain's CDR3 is CASSPPGTSGNEQFF. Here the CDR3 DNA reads TGTGCCAGCAGCCCCCCAGGGACTAGCGGCAATGAGCAGTTCTTC.

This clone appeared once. The DNA for the CDR3 is TGTGCCAGCAGTGGGGCCAACCAAAATCAGCCCCAGCATTTT. As protein: CASSGANQNQPQHF. The chain joins TRBV2 to TRBJ1-5, with D unresolved. The CDR3 is made up of 14 amino acids. The ends were cut back, 4 bases at V and 4 bases at J, with 11 bases in the middle. Germline V gene data show CDR1 as SNHLY and CDR2 as FYNNEI.

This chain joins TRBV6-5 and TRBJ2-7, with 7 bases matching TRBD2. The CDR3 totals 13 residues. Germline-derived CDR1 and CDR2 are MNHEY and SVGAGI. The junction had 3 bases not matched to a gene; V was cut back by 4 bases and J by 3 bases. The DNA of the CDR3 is TGTGCCAGCAGTTGGCCGGGGGGCTACGAGCAGTACTTC. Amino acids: CASSWPGGYEQYF.

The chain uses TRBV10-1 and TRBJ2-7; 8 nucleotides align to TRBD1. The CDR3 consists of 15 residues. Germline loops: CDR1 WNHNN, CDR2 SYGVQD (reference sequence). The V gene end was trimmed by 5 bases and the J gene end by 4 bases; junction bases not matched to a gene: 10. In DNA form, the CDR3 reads TGCGCCAGCAGTCTGGACAGGGAAAATGCGTACGAGCAGTACTTC. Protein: CASSLDRENAYEQYF.

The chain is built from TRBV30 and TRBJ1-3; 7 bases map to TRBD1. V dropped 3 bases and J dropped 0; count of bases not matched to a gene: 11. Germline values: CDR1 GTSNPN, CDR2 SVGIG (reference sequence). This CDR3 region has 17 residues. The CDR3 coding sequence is TGTGCCTGGAGGACATGGGACAGCTCATTCTCTGGAAACACCATATATTTT. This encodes CAWRTWDSSFSGNTIYF.

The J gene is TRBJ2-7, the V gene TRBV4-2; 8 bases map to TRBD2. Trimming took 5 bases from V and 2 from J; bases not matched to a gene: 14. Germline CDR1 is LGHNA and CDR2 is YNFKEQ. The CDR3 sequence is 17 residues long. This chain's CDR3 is CASSVNVAGLSTYEQYF. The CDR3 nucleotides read TGTGCCAGCAGCGTCAACGTAGCGGGGCTGTCGACCTACGAGCAGTACTTC.

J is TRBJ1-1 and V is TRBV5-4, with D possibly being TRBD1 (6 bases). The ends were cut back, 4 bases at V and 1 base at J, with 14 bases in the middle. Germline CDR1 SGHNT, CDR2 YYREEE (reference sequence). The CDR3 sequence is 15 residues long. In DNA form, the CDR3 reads TGTGCCAGCAGCGGACCGGGACAACCGAACACTGAAGCTTTCTTT. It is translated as CASSGPGQPNTEAFF.

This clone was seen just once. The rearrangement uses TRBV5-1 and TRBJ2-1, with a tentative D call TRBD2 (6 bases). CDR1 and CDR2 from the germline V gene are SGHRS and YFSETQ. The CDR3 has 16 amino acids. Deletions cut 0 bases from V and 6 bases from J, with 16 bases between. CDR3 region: CASSLARAGKSNEQFF. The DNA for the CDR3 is TGCGCCAGCAGCTTGGCCCGGGCGGGAAAAAGCAATGAGCAGTTCTTC. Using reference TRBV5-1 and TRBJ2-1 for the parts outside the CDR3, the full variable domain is KAGVTQTPRYLIKTRGQQVTLSCSPISGHRSVSWYQQTPGQGLQFLFEYFSETQRNKGNFPGRFSGRQFSNSRSEMNVSTLELGDSALYLCASSLARAGKSNEQFFGPGTRLTVL.